Listed below are T cell receptor beta chains from one sample, sequenced in a study of shared clonotypes between healthy human individuals. Some clones are missing from TCRdb's copy, which holds only in-frame ones; the method was immunoSEQ multiplex PCR. This table has about 120,000 clones, around 68% appearing once. The sequencing input was memory CD8+ T cells sorted from blood. These TCRs come from a woman in her twenties or thirties in good health. Both conserved end residues are part of each CDR3. The D gene is left open where the match is weak. Where a row states a size, it is once, few, many or the class of an expanded clone; other rows omit it.

j_gene | d_gene | v_gene | abundance | CDR3nt | CDR3aa
TRBJ1-3 | . | TRBV30 | . | TGTGCCTGGAGTGTCGGAGGGCCTTTTTGGTATTTT | CAWSVGGPFWYF
TRBJ2-3 | . | TRBV28 | once | TGTGCCAGCAGTTTAGGACTCCAGAACACAGATACGCAGTATTTT | CASSLGLQNTDTQYF
TRBJ2-5 | . | TRBV4-2 | . | TGTGCCAGCAGCCAAGGCTGGGGGGGGGCGGCGCAAGAGACCCAGTACTTC | CASSQGWGGAAQETQYF
TRBJ2-5 | . | TRBV28 | . | TGTGCCAGCAGTTTGGGCTTGCTGGAGCAGTACTTC | CASSLGLLEQYF
TRBJ2-1 | . | TRBV7-2 | . | TGTGCCAGCAGCGATCGGACCAAGCTCAATGAGCAGTTCTTC | CASSDRTKLNEQFF
TRBJ2-5 | TRBD2 | TRBV29-1 | . | TGCAGCGTTGGGTTAGCGGGAGGACAGGAGACCCAGTACTTC | CSVGLAGGQETQYF
TRBJ2-1 | . | TRBV27 | . | TGTGCCAGCAGTCCCACCGGGACGGGCAATGAGCAGTTCTTC | CASSPTGTGNEQFF
TRBJ2-7 | . | TRBV5-1 | . | TGCGCCAGCAGCCTCCGGGACTTCAAGAGCTACGAGCAGTACTTC | CASSLRDFKSYEQYF
TRBJ1-1 | . | TRBV29-1 | . | TGCAGCGTCGACTCCAACCCGGGCACTGAAGCTTTCTTT | CSVDSNPGTEAFF
TRBJ2-4 | TRBD2 | TRBV25-1 | . | TGTGCCAGCAGTGGGACTAGCGAGATAGCCAAAAACATTCAGTACTTC | CASSGTSEIAKNIQYF
TRBJ2-7 | TRBD1 | TRBV10-2 | . | TGCGCCAGCACCGACACAGGGGGCTCTTACGAGCAGTACTTC | CASTDTGGSYEQYF
TRBJ2-2 | TRBD2 | TRBV9 | . | TGTGCCAGCAGCGTAGAACTAGCGGGGAACACCGGGGAGCTGTTTTTT | CASSVELAGNTGELFF
TRBJ1-5 | . | TRBV7-9 | . | TGTGCCAGCAGCTCGGGGGGCAGCAATCAGCCCCAGCATTTT | CASSSGGSNQPQHF
TRBJ2-7 | . | TRBV14 | . | TGTGCCAGCAGCCAAGAGGGGGTTACCGGGAGTACCTTTTGGGAGCAGTACTTC | CASSQEGVTGSTFWEQYF
TRBJ1-3 | . | TRBV28 | few | TGTGCCAGCAGACACTTTGACATCTTCTCTGGAAACACCATATATTTT | CASRHFDIFSGNTIYF
TRBJ2-7 | . | TRBV25-1 | . | TGTGCCAGCAGTGAAGAACACTTTGGGGGGGAGCAGTACTTC | CASSEEHFGGEQYF
TRBJ1-1 | . | TRBV2 | . | TGTGCCAGCCAGAACCTGGGGGTAACAGGGTCCTACACTGAAGCTTTCTTT | CASQNLGVTGSYTEAFF
TRBJ2-4 | . | TRBV6-4 | few | TGTGCCAGCAGTGACGCGCCAGAAAACATTCAGTACTTC | CASSDAPENIQYF
TRBJ2-1 | . | TRBV6-4 | . | TGTGCCAGCAGTGACTCAGCGGAGACCTACAATGAGCAGTTCTTC | CASSDSAETYNEQFF
TRBJ1-2 | TRBD1 | TRBV25-1 | . | TGTGCCAGCAGCTTTGGACAGGGCCGGCTTGGCTACACCTTC | CASSFGQGRLGYTF
TRBJ2-7 | . | TRBV2 | . | TGTGCCAGCAGCCACGGGTACGAGCAGTACTTC | CASSHGYEQYF
TRBJ1-5 | . | TRBV5-1 | . | TGCGCCAGCAGCTTGGCACCGGGGGGCAGTAGCAATCAGCCCCAGCATTTT | CASSLAPGGSSNQPQHF
TRBJ1-6 | TRBD1 | TRBV30 | . | TGTGCCTGGACTGCGGGACAGGGTAATTCACCCCTCCACTTT | CAWTAGQGNSPLHF
TRBJ1-1 | . | TRBV10-3 | . | TGTGCCATCAGTGGGGGCGGCGTTTTGAGGGTTGAAGCTTTCTTT | CAISGGGVLRVEAFF
TRBJ1-3 | . | TRBV11-3 | . | TGTGCCAGCAGCCCCTGGGCAGGGAAGAGGAAGAGAAACACCATATATTTT | CASSPWAGKRKRNTIYF
TRBJ2-1 | TRBD1 | TRBV4-1 | . | TGCGCCAGCAGCCAAGCCCGGACAGGGAACAATGAGCAGTTCTTC | CASSQARTGNNEQFF
TRBJ2-1 | . | TRBV27 | once | TGTGCCAGCAGTTTAGGACCCCACATCTTCAATGAGCAGTTCTTC | CASSLGPHIFNEQFF
TRBJ2-5 | . | TRBV7-8 | . | TGTGCCAGCAGCTTTTCCGGTGCCCTTGCGGAGACCCAGTACTTC | CASSFSGALAETQYF
TRBJ1-1 | . | TRBV2 | . | TGTGCCAGCAGTGATATTTACGGGGAGAACACTGAAGCTTTCTTT | CASSDIYGENTEAFF
TRBJ2-7 | . | TRBV6-6 | few | TGTGCCAGCAGCCACGGACTGAACGAGCAGTACTTC | CASSHGLNEQYF
TRBJ2-3 | . | TRBV5-4 | few | TGTGCCAGCAGCGATACTATGACAGATACGCAGTATTTT | CASSDTMTDTQYF
TRBJ1-5 | . | TRBV28 | . | TGTGCCAGCACCTTCGGGACATCTCCCTACAATCAGCCCCAGCATTTT | CASTFGTSPYNQPQHF
TRBJ2-7 | TRBD2 | TRBV23-1 | . | TGCGCCAGCGGCTTTAGCGGGAACGAGCAGTACTTC | CASGFSGNEQYF
TRBJ1-2 | . | TRBV6-1 | . | TGTGCCAGCCAAATCACAGCTAACTATGGCTACACCTTC | CASQITANYGYTF
TRBJ2-3 | TRBD2 | TRBV5-1 | . | TGCGCCAGCAGCTCCTTGGGGGGGACTAGCGGAGATACGCAGTATTTT | CASSSLGGTSGDTQYF
TRBJ2-3 | . | TRBV19 | . | TGTGCCAGTAGTATTTGGTTCGGAGGGACCGATACGCAGTATTTT | CASSIWFGGTDTQYF
TRBJ1-3 | . | TRBV2 | . | TGTGCCAGCAGTGTTGGAACAGCGGGGATCTCTAGCTCTGGAAACACCATATATTTT | CASSVGTAGISSSGNTIYF
TRBJ2-5 | . | TRBV19 | . | TGTGCCAGTAGTATTTCCTTGGGGAGTGAGCAGTACTTC | CASSISLGSEQYF
TRBJ2-7 | . | TRBV7-6 | . | TGTGCCAGCAGCCAGGAGACAGGCCCCTACGAGCAGTACTTC | CASSQETGPYEQYF
TRBJ2-3 | . | TRBV7-9 | . | TGTGCCAGCAGCTCAAGCGGAGGGGACCGGGGCACAGATACGCAGTATTTT | CASSSSGGDRGTDTQYF
TRBJ1-1 | . | TRBV6-4 | . | TGTGCCAGCAGTGACTCGGGGCACACTGAAGCTTTCTTT | CASSDSGHTEAFF
TRBJ2-2 | . | TRBV5-6 | . | TGTGCCAGCAGCTTGAGGGAACAGGGTGGGACCGGGGAGCTGTTTTTT | CASSLREQGGTGELFF